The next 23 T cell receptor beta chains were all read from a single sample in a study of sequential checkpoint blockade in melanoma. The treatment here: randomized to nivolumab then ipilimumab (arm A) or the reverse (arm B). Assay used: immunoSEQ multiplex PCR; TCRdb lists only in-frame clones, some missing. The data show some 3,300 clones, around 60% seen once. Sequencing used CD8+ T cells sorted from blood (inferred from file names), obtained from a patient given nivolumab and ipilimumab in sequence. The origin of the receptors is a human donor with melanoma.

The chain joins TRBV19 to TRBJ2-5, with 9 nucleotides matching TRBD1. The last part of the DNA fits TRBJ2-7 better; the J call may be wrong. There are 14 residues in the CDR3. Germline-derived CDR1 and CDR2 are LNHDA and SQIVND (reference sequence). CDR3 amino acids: CASSTTGGSYEQYF. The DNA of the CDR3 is TGTGCCAGTAGTACGACAGGGGGCTCCTACGAGCAGTACTTC.

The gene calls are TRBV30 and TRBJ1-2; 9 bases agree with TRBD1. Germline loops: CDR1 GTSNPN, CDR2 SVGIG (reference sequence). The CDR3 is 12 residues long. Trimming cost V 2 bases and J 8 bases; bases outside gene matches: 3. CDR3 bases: TGTGCCTGGAGTCAGGACAGGGGAGGCTACACCTTC. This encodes CAWSQDRGGYTF.

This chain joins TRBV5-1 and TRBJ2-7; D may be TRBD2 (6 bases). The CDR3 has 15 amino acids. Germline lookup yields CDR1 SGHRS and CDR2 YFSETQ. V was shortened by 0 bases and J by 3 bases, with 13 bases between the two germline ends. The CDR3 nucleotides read TGCGCCAGCAGCTTGGATGGGACGGACTACTACGAGCAGTACTTC. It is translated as CASSLDGTDYYEQYF.

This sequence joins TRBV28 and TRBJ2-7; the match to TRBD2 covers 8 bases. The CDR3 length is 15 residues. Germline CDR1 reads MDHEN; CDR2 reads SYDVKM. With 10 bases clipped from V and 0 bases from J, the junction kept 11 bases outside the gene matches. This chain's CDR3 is CATEPRREDSYEQYF. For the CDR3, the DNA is TGTGCCACAGAACCGAGGCGGGAGGACTCCTACGAGCAGTACTTC.

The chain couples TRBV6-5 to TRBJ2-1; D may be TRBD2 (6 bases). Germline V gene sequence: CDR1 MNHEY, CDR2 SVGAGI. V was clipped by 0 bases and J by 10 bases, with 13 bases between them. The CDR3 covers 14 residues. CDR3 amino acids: CASSYSKGGGEQFF. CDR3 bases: TGTGCCAGCAGTTACTCGAAGGGAGGTGGGGAGCAGTTCTTC.

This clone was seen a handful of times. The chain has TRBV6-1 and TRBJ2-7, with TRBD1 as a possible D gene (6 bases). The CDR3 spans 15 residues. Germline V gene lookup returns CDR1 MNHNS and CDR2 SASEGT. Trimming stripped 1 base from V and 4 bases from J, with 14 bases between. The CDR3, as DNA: TGTGCCAGCAGTGAAGGGGGGCAGGGCTTATACGAGCAGTACTTC. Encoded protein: CASSEGGQGLYEQYF.

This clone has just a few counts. The DNA of the CDR3 is TGCAGCGTTCGTTCTAGCGGGAGGGCCGGGGCCAAAAACATTCAGTACTTC. Its translation is CSVRSSGRAGAKNIQYF. The gene calls are TRBV29-1 and TRBJ2-4, with TRBD2 matching 12 bases. This CDR3 comprises 17 residues. Germline V gene data show CDR1 as SQVTM and CDR2 as ANQGSEA. The V gene end was trimmed by 5 bases and the J gene end by 1 base; junction bases not matched to a gene: 9.

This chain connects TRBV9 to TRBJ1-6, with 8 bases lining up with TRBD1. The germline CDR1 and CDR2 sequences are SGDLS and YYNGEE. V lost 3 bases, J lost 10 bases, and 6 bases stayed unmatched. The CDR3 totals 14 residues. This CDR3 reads CASSETGGYSPLHF. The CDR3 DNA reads TGTGCCAGCAGCGAAACAGGGGGGTACTCACCCCTCCACTTT.

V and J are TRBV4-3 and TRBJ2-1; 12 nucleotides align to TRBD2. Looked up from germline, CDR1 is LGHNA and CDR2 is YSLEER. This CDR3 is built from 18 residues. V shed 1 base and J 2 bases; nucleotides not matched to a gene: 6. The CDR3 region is CASSQGLAGDLAYNEQFF. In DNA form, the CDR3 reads TGCGCCAGCAGCCAAGGACTAGCGGGAGACTTGGCCTACAATGAGCAGTTCTTC.

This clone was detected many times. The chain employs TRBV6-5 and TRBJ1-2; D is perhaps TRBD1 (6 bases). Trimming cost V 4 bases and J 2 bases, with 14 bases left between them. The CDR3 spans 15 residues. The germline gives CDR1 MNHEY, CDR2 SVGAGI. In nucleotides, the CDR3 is TGTGCCAGCAGTTTAATGGGGGGGGCGAACTATGGCTACACCTTC. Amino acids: CASSLMGGANYGYTF.

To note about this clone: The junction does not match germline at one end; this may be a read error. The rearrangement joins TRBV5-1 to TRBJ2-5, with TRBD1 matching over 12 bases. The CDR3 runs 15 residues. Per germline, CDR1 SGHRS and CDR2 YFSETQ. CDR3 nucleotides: TGCGCCGGCAGCTCCGGGACAGGGGGCTTAGAGACCCAGTACTTC. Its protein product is CAGSSGTGGLETQYF. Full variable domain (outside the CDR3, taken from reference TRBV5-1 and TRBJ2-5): KAGVTQTPRYLIKTRGQQVTLSCSPISGHRSVSWYQQTPGQGLQFLFEYFSETQRNKGNFPGRFSGRQFSNSRSEMNVSTLELGDSALYLCAGSSGTGGLETQYFGPGTRLLVL.

DNA for the CDR3: TGTGCCAGCAGGCTTCAGGGTAGGGTTTCACCCCTCCACTTT. It translates to CASRLQGRVSPLHF. The chain carries TRBV6-5 and TRBJ1-6, with D possibly TRBD1 on 5 matching bases. The CDR3 spans 14 residues. Germline assignment: CDR1 MNHEY and CDR2 SVGAGI. V was trimmed by 6 bases and J by 9 bases, leaving 15 bases between them.

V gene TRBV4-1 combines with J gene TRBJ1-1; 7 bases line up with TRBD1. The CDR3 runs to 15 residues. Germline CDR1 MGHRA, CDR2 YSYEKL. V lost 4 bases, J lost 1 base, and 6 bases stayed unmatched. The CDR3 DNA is TGCGCCAGCAGCCGTGACAGGGAAGGGAACACTGAAGCTTTCTTT. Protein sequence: CASSRDREGNTEAFF.

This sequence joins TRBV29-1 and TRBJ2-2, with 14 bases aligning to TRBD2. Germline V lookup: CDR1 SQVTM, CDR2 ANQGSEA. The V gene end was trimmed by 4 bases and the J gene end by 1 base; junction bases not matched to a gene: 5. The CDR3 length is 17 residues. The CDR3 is CSVGGLAGVGNTGELFF. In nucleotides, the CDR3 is TGCAGCGTTGGGGGACTAGCGGGAGTAGGGAACACCGGGGAGCTGTTTTTT.

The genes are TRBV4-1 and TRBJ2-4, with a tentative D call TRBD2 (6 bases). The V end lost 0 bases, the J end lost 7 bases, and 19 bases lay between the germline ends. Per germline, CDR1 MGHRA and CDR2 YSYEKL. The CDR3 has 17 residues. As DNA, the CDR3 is TGCGCCAGCAGCCAAGATCTGGGGGGAACCCACGGGAACATTCAGTACTTC. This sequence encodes CASSQDLGGTHGNIQYF.

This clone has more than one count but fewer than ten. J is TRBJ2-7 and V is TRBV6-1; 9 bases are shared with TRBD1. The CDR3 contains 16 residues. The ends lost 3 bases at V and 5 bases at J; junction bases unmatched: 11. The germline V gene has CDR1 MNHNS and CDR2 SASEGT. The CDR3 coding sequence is TGTGCCAGCAGTGAGGTTCTAAGGACAGGGGTGAACGAGCAGTACTTC. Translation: CASSEVLRTGVNEQYF.

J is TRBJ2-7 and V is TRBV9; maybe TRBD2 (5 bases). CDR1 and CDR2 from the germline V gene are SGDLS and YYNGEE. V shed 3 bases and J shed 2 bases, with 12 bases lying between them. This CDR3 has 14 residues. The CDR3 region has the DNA TGTGCCAGCAGCGCAGTACTAGTGCCCTACGAGCAGTACTTC. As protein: CASSAVLVPYEQYF.

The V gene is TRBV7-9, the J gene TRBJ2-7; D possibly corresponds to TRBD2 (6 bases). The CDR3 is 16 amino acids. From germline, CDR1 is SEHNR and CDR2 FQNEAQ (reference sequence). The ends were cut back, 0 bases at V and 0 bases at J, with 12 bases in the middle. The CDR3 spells CASSLAERGSSYEQYF. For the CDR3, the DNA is TGTGCCAGCAGCTTAGCGGAACGGGGGAGCTCCTACGAGCAGTACTTC. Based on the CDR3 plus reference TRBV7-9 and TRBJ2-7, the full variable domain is DTGVSQNPRHKITKRGQNVTFRCDPISEHNRLYWYRQTLGQGPEFLTYFQNEAQLEKSRLLSDRFSAERPKGSFSTLEIQRTEQGDSAMYLCASSLAERGSSYEQYFGPGTRLTVT.

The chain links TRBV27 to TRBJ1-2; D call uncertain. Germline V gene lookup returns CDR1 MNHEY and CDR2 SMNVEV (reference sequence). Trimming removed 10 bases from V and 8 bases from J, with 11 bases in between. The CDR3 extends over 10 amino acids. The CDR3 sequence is CATYFGGYTF. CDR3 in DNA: TGTGCCACCTACTTCGGGGGCTACACCTTC.

CDR3 in DNA: TGTGCCAGCAGCCAAGAGAGCGGGAGCTACAATGAGCAGTTCTTC. It yields the protein CASSQESGSYNEQFF. The rearrangement links TRBV4-2 to TRBJ2-1; TRBD2 matches 8 bases. The CDR3 has 15 amino acids. Germline CDR1 reads LGHNA; CDR2 reads YNFKEQ. Germline trimming cut 0 bases from V and 3 bases from J; bases unmatched to any gene: 1.

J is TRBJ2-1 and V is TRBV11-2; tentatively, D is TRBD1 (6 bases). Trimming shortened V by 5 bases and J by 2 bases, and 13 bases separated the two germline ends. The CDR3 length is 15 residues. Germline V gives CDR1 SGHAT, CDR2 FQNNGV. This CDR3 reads CASSPTRGPYNEQFF. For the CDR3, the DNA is TGTGCCAGCAGCCCGACCAGGGGTCCCTACAATGAGCAGTTCTTC.

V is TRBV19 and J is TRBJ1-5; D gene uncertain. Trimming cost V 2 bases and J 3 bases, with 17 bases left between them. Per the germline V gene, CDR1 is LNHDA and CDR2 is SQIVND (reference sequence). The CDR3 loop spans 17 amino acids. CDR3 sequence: CASSIFWSGGFNQPQHF. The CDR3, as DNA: TGTGCCAGTAGTATATTTTGGTCAGGAGGATTCAATCAGCCCCAGCATTTT.

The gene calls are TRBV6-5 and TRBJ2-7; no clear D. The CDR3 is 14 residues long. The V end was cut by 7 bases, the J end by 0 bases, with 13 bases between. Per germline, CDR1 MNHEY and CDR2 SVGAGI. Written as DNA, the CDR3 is TGTGCCAGCACCTTCAGCAACAGCTCCTACGAGCAGTACTTC. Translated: CASTFSNSSYEQYF.